A single sample is the source of the 28 T cell receptor beta chains below, sequenced in a study of early T cells in non-severe SARS-CoV-2 infection. MiXCR, run by TCRdb on the 5' RACE reads, gives a single entry per CDR3 protein. Seen here are around 55,000 distinct CDR3 sequences, around 6.6% observed once, and the top ten hold 4.5% to 6%. Sequencing used whole blood, obtained at baseline. All receptors derive from an adult who was a healthcare worker with PCR-confirmed SARS-CoV-2 infection or an uninfected control (not recorded which).

This clonotype appeared many times. This chain connects TRBV29-1 to TRBJ2-3; D perhaps matches TRBD2 (6 bases). Germline-derived CDR1 and CDR2 are SQVTM and ANQGSEA. The CDR3 loop spans 15 amino acids. The V and J ends lost 1 base and 2 bases respectively, with 13 bases between them. The DNA of the CDR3 is TGCAGCGTTGAAGGAAGGGAGGTGGCCACAGATACGCAGTATTTT. It codes for CSVEGREVATDTQYF.

The gene calls are TRBV2 and TRBJ2-6; no clear D gene. The CDR3 is 14 residues long. The germline V gene has CDR1 SNHLY and CDR2 FYNNEI. The germline V and J ends were trimmed by 2 bases and 4 bases, with 6 bases remaining between them. In DNA form, the CDR3 reads TGTGCCAGCAGTGAAATATCCGGGGCCAACGTCCTGACTTTC. Protein product: CASSEISGANVLTF.

This clonotype has a count of ten or more. The V and J genes are TRBV7-8 and TRBJ2-5, with TRBD1 identical over 8 bases. V trimming: 7 bases; J trimming: 3 bases; junction bases outside the gene matches: 7. Per the germline V gene, CDR1 is SGHVS and CDR2 is FQNEAQ. The CDR3 contains 14 residues. The chain's CDR3 is CASIRQGSEETQYF. CDR3 in DNA: TGTGCCAGCATCAGACAGGGGAGTGAAGAGACCCAGTACTTC.

V and J are TRBV7-6 and TRBJ2-7; the match to TRBD2 covers 7 bases. The CDR3 loop spans 13 amino acids. J lost 3 bases, V lost 4 bases, and 3 bases had no gene match. CDR1 is SGHVS and CDR2 is FNYEAQ in the germline V gene. CDR3 DNA sequence: TGTGCCAGCAGCTGGTCGGGGGGCTACGAGCAGTACTTC. This translates into CASSWSGGYEQYF.

In its sample, this clonotype was seen many times. The V gene is TRBV28, the J gene TRBJ1-5, with D uncertain. The V and J ends lost 2 bases and 5 bases respectively, with 10 bases between them. This CDR3 contains 14 residues. The germline V gene encodes CDR1 MDHEN and CDR2 SYDVKM. CDR3 sequence reads: CASSLSNGHQPQHF. Here the CDR3 DNA reads TGTGCCAGCAGTTTAAGCAACGGGCATCAGCCCCAGCATTTT.

This clonotype was seen many times. The chain employs TRBV13 and TRBJ2-2; D uncertain. Trimming shortened V by 5 bases and J by 4 bases, and 8 bases separated the two germline ends. CDR1 is PRHDT, CDR2 FYEKMQ, per germline (reference sequence). This CDR3 comprises 13 residues. CDR3 residues: CASSPTPTGELFF. CDR3 bases: TGTGCCAGCAGCCCGACCCCCACCGGGGAGCTGTTTTTT.

This clonotype was detected ten times or more. CDR3 coding DNA: TGTGCCAGCAGTTTACTCAGGTTTAATTCACCCCTCCACTTT. Residues: CASSLLRFNSPLHF. The chain carries TRBV28 and TRBJ1-6; D is undetermined. The V and J ends lost 2 bases and 6 bases respectively, with 8 bases between them. CDR1 is MDHEN and CDR2 is SYDVKM in the germline V gene. The CDR3 is 14 residues long.

The rearrangement uses TRBV7-2 and TRBJ2-7; D may be TRBD1 or TRBD2 (5 bases each). The V end lost 1 base, the J end lost 3 bases, and 13 bases lay between the germline ends. This CDR3 spans 15 amino acids. Germline V gene sequence: CDR1 SGHTA, CDR2 FQGNSA. The CDR3 nucleotides read TGTGCCAGCAGCTTAGGTGGGACGGAGTACTACGAGCAGTACTTC. It specifies CASSLGGTEYYEQYF.

This clonotype was recorded many times. V is TRBV11-3 and J is TRBJ2-3, with TRBD2 as a possible D gene (5 bases). CDR1 is SGHNT and CDR2 is YENEEA in the germline V gene. There are 17 residues in the CDR3. The V end lost 5 bases, the J end lost 5 bases, and 23 bases lay between the germline ends. CDR3 coding DNA: TGTGCCAGCAGCGGTGAACCCCGGGTCCCCGGAGGAGATACGCAGTATTTT. It yields the protein CASSGEPRVPGGDTQYF.

Many counts were recorded for this clonotype. CDR3 in DNA: TGTGCCAGCAGTCGACTAGCGGGGAGCACAGATACGCAGTATTTT. Translating gives CASSRLAGSTDTQYF. This chain uses TRBV6-4 with TRBJ2-3; 11 nucleotides align to TRBD2. This CDR3 has 15 residues. The trim removed 5 bases at V and 0 bases at J, leaving 1 base unmatched. Germline V gene lookup returns CDR1 MRHNA and CDR2 SNTAGT.

Ten or more counts support this clonotype. The rearrangement joins TRBV20-1 to TRBJ2-3; D is possibly TRBD2 (6 bases). Trimming removed 6 bases from V and 3 bases from J, with 16 bases in between. The CDR3 runs 14 residues. Germline values: CDR1 DFQATT, CDR2 SNEGSKA (reference sequence). This chain's CDR3 is CSARRRGGTDTQYF. CDR3 nucleotides: TGCAGTGCCCGGAGGCGGGGAGGTACAGATACGCAGTATTTT.

By proportion, this clonotype is large (0.1 to 1%). The gene calls are TRBV6-6 and TRBJ2-3, with D uncertain. The CDR3 is 12 amino acids. V shed 7 bases and J shed 4 bases, with 9 bases lying between them. The germline V gene has CDR1 MNHNY and CDR2 SVGAGI (reference sequence). The CDR3 DNA follows: TGTGCCAGCACTTGGGGTGCAGATACGCAGTATTTT. Protein: CASTWGADTQYF.

The chain recombines TRBV7-3 with TRBJ2-5; TRBD1 might be the D (6 bases). The length of the CDR3 is 13 residues. Germline V gene lookup returns CDR1 SGHTA and CDR2 FQGTGA. CDR3 in DNA: TGTATCAGCAGCTTACAGGGACAAGAGACCCAGTACTTC. It encodes CISSLQGQETQYF. The entire variable domain, with the rest obtained from reference TRBV7-3 and TRBJ2-5, is as follows: GAGVSQTPSNKVTEKGKYVELRCDPISGHTALYWYRQSLGQGPEFLIYFQGTGAADDSGLPNDRFFAVRPEGSVSTLKIQRTERGDSAVYLCISSLQGQETQYFGPGTRLLVL.

This clonotype showed up many times. The chain carries TRBV28 and TRBJ2-5; D is uncertain. Germline CDR1 reads MDHEN; CDR2 reads SYDVKM. The CDR3 totals 16 residues. Trimming left V 5 bases short and J 3 bases short, with 19 bases between. The CDR3 DNA reads as TGTGCCAGCAGTCCGATGCTGGAAGGGAACGAAGAGACCCAGTACTTC. This codes for CASSPMLEGNEETQYF. Full variable domain (rest looked up from reference TRBV28 and TRBJ2-5): DVKVTQSSRYLVKRTGEKVFLECVQDMDHENMFWYRQDPGLGLRLIYFSYDVKMKEKGDIPEGYSVSREKKERFSLILESASTNQTSMYLCASSPMLEGNEETQYFGPGTRLLVL.

This clonotype was seen ten or more times. The rearrangement links TRBV7-8 to TRBJ2-7; D ambiguous. The germline V and J ends were trimmed by 5 bases and 3 bases, with 11 bases remaining between them. Germline-derived CDR1 and CDR2 are SGHVS and FQNEAQ. This CDR3 has 13 amino acids. The DNA for the CDR3 is TGTGCCAGCAGCACCGGACCCGACTACGAGCAGTACTTC. This translates into CASSTGPDYEQYF.

Ten or more counts support this clonotype. Here the CDR3 DNA reads TGTGCCATCAGTGAGTCGTACAACTATTCACCCCTCCACTTT. The encoded protein is CAISESYNYSPLHF. The rearrangement uses TRBV10-3 and TRBJ1-6, with unresolved D. Germline V CDR1 and CDR2: ENHRY, SYGVKD. The CDR3 covers 14 residues. The V and J ends lost 0 bases and 8 bases respectively, with 8 bases between them.

Only a few counts were recorded for this clonotype. The DNA for the CDR3 is TGTGCCAGCAGCTTAGAAGACGGGTGGGGGGCCCTTTCGGATACGCAGTATTTT. This sequence encodes CASSLEDGWGALSDTQYF. The rearrangement links TRBV11-2 to TRBJ2-3; D is perhaps TRBD1 or TRBD2 (6 bases each). This CDR3 has 18 amino acids. V was pared by 0 bases and J by 6 bases, with 22 bases between. The germline V gene encodes CDR1 SGHAT and CDR2 FQNNGV.

This clonotype has a count of ten or more. The V call is TRBV6-5, the J call TRBJ2-5, with D tentatively TRBD1 (8 bases). V lost 4 bases and J lost 5, with 14 bases in between. Germline V gives CDR1 MNHEY, CDR2 SVGAGI. CDR3 length equals 14 residues. The CDR3 bases are TGTGCCAGCAGTTCCACAGGGGGGGGTGAGACCCAGTACTTC. This encodes CASSSTGGGETQYF.

This clonotype was seen more than once but under ten times. The chain uses TRBV7-9 and TRBJ2-7; D is perhaps TRBD1 (5 bases). The CDR3 consists of 13 residues. Germline V gives CDR1 SEHNR, CDR2 FQNEAQ (reference sequence). The V end lost 4 bases, the J end lost 5 bases, and 12 bases lay between the germline ends. The CDR3 DNA is TGTGCCAGCAGCTCCTTTGACAGCCACGAGCAGTACTTC. Protein: CASSSFDSHEQYF.

The chain has TRBV4-3 and TRBJ2-7; D possibly corresponds to TRBD1 (5 bases). The CDR3 is made up of 15 amino acids. CDR1 and CDR2 from the germline V gene are LGHNA and YSLEER. V was cut by 0 bases and J by 6 bases, with 15 bases left in between. The CDR3 coding sequence is TGCGCCAGCAGCCAAGATTACCGCAGGGTTGGCGAGCAGTACTTC. This gives the protein CASSQDYRRVGEQYF.

Many counts were recorded for this clonotype. The chain combines TRBV3-1 with TRBJ1-4; 12 bases agree with TRBD1. V shed 4 bases and J 6 bases; nucleotides not matched to a gene: 6. CDR1 is LGHDT and CDR2 is YNNKEL in the germline V gene (reference sequence). CDR3 length: 16 residues. CDR3 sequence reads: CASSRDRGRTDEKLFF. CDR3 nucleotide sequence: TGTGCCAGCAGCCGGGACAGGGGGCGAACCGATGAAAAACTGTTTTTT.

This clonotype was detected only a few times. The chain has TRBV7-2 and TRBJ1-2, with 8 bases identical to TRBD1. This CDR3 spans 14 amino acids. In germline, CDR1 is SGHTA, CDR2 FQGNSA. Losses at the gene ends were 5 bases for V and 8 bases for J; bases not matched to a gene: 10. CDR3 sequence (DNA): TGTGCCAGCAGCCTGGTCAGGGGGCAGGAGGGCTACACCTTC. It codes for CASSLVRGQEGYTF.

This clonotype turned up a few times. The DNA of the CDR3 is TGTGCCAGCAGCCCAGGCGGCGGGCCTGAGCAGTTCTTC. Translation: CASSPGGGPEQFF. This chain connects TRBV7-2 to TRBJ2-1; D may be TRBD2 (5 bases). The V gene lost 5 bases and the J gene lost 9 bases, with 14 bases spanning the gap. The CDR3 runs 13 residues. Germline CDR1 is SGHTA and CDR2 is FQGNSA.

This clonotype was seen a handful of times. The J gene is TRBJ2-2, the V gene TRBV28, with unresolved D. V gave up 1 base and J gave up 7 bases, with 10 bases separating them. The CDR3 sequence is 14 residues long. CDR1 and CDR2 (germline): MDHEN, SYDVKM. DNA for the CDR3: TGTGCCAGCAGTTTATACAGTGCCAGCGGGGAGCTGTTTTTT. This translates into CASSLYSASGELFF.

At least ten counts were recorded for this clonotype. DNA of the CDR3: TGCGCCAGCCGGACAGGGGGAAAAACTGAAGCTTTCTTT. This sequence encodes CASRTGGKTEAFF. J is TRBJ1-1 and V is TRBV5-1; 10 nucleotides align to TRBD1. CDR1 is SGHRS and CDR2 is YFSETQ in the germline V gene. The junction had 5 bases not matched to a gene; V was cut back by 7 bases and J by 5 bases. CDR3 length: 13 residues.

At least ten counts were recorded for this clonotype. This chain joins TRBV12-3 or TRBV12-4 and TRBJ2-7, with D possibly being TRBD2 (6 bases). The CDR3 extends over 15 amino acids. V gave up 5 bases and J gave up 4 bases, with 18 bases separating them. DNA of the CDR3: TGTGCCAGCAGTCCTACCGGGACTCCCGGGTACGAGCAGTACTTC. Its translation is CASSPTGTPGYEQYF.

This chain connects TRBV28 to TRBJ2-5, with D uncertain. Per the germline V gene, CDR1 is MDHEN and CDR2 is SYDVKM. CDR3 length equals 12 residues. V lost 6 bases and J 5 bases, leaving 10 bases between the germline ends. The CDR3 is CASRPVGETQYF. CDR3 sequence (DNA): TGTGCCAGCAGGCCGGTGGGGGAGACCCAGTACTTC.

Concerning this clonotype itself: This could be a read error, since a much larger clone is one nucleotide away. V and J are TRBV29-1 and TRBJ2-3; 7 positions match TRBD1. The V gene's germline CDR1 is SQVTM and CDR2 ANQGSEA. The CDR3 totals 12 residues. In DNA, the CDR3 is TGCGGCGTTGACAGGGTTGGAGATACGCAGTATTTT. The encoded protein is CGVDRVGDTQYF.